These T cell receptor beta chains were read from a single sample in a study of cytomegalovirus exposure and HLA in healthy donors. Profiling relied on immunoSEQ multiplex PCR, and the TCRdb table lists in-frame clones only, not all of them. The data contain approximately 170,000 clones, 91% of them seen just once; the ten biggest clones take up over 2.5%. The specimen was PBMCs. These receptors were taken from a woman aged 18-35 years in good health and CMV-seropositive. The CDR3 runs from the conserved cysteine through the conserved F or W. Each record gives: clone size, V gene, D gene, J gene, CDR3 protein, CDR3 DNA. D genes are given only for firm matches. Some rows have no size entry. The others give once, few or many, or a class for an expanded clone.

NA,TRBV7-2,TRBD1,TRBJ2-5,CASSHRDRALLKTQYF,TGTGCCAGCAGCCACCGGGACAGGGCCCTCCTAAAGACCCAGTACTTC
NA,TRBV15,NA,TRBJ2-3,CATSRFPAGRTDTQYF,TGTGCCACCAGCAGGTTCCCAGCGGGCCGCACAGATACGCAGTATTTT
NA,TRBV9,TRBD2,TRBJ2-3,CASSGLAGPTDTQYF,TGTGCCAGCAGCGGACTAGCGGGGCCTACAGATACGCAGTATTTT
NA,TRBV11-3,TRBD2,TRBJ2-1,CASSLASGRAYNEQFF,TGTGCCAGCAGCTTAGCTAGCGGGAGGGCCTACAATGAGCAGTTCTTC
NA,TRBV28,NA,TRBJ2-1,CASSLLGVGSSYNEQFF,TGTGCCAGCAGTTTATTAGGTGTAGGGAGCTCCTACAATGAGCAGTTCTTC
NA,TRBV25-1,NA,TRBJ1-1,CASRDRGTNTEAFF,TGTGCCAGCAGAGATAGGGGTACGAACACTGAAGCTTTCTTT
NA,TRBV5-6,TRBD2,TRBJ2-7,CASTPPGGTYEQYF,TGTGCCAGCACACCCCCGGGAGGAACCTACGAGCAGTACTTC
once,TRBV4-1,NA,TRBJ2-1,CASSQGVAVYNEQFF,TGCGCCAGCAGCCAAGGAGTAGCGGTATACAATGAGCAGTTCTTC
once,TRBV6-5,TRBD1,TRBJ1-2,CASSLLHQGASDGYTF,TGTGCCAGCAGTTTACTACATCAGGGGGCTTCGGATGGCTACACCTTC
NA,TRBV21-1,NA,TRBJ2-1,CASSKLGTSLYNEQFF,TGTGCCAGCAGCAAACTCGGGACTAGCCTTTACAATGAGCAGTTCTTC
NA,TRBV6-5,TRBD2,TRBJ2-3,CASSYKRGGSTDTQYF,TGTGCCAGCAGTTATAAGCGGGGGGGAAGCACAGATACGCAGTATTTT
NA,TRBV2,TRBD2,TRBJ2-2,CASRQGLAGASGELFF,TGTGCCAGCAGGCAGGGACTAGCGGGAGCGTCCGGGGAGCTGTTTTTT